This T cell receptor beta chain was sequenced for a study of blood T cell repertoires in COVID-19. As for the study in general: COVID-19 samples from acute and convalescent phases originated in the United States, Italy and Spain.

Germline lookup yields CDR1 SGHDN and CDR2 FVKESK. After removal of 0 bases from V and 2 bases from J, the junction contained 6 bases not matched to a gene. The CDR3 has 17 amino acids. Original processing notes: Estimated nucleated cell counts came from reference gene primer amplification. Assay used: immunoSEQ multiplex PCR; TCRdb lists only in-frame clones, some missing. That table is the source of V, J and clone size, and D and trimming were worked out from the DNA. The data show 220,000 or so clones, with around 84% seen just once and 15% to 20% held by the top ten. The sample holds a few counts of this clone.

The material sequenced was peripheral blood. J is TRBJ2-7 and V is TRBV14; the match to TRBD1 covers 11 bases. This sequence was found in a man aged 30 to 39 with active or convalescent COVID-19. The CDR3 sequence is CASSQDLGQGGPYEQYF. Here the CDR3 DNA reads TGTGCCAGCAGCCAAGATCTGGGACAGGGGGGTCCCTACGAGCAGTACTTC.